This T cell receptor (beta chain) was sequenced during a study of human T cells and chemical hapten exposure. Study in general: Patients, predominantly female, presented with alopecia areata, totalis or universalis. Per-sample TCR yields varied mainly from small pooled library volume differences.

In TCRdb, the RACE reads were re-called with MiXCR into one record per CDR3 protein. The sample has under 90,000 distinct CDR3 sequences, roughly 8.5% seen once. Noted time point: patch test 2, 6 weeks after DPC sensitization. Treatment specified: therapeutic diphenylcyclopropenone sensitization with weekly scalp DPC. People who gave samples had alopecia, were 18 to 70 years old, and were suitable for DPC. The V and J ends lost 4 bases and 2 bases respectively, with 9 bases between them. The CDR3 contains 13 residues. Germline V gives CDR1 SGHNT, CDR2 YYREEE (reference sequence). Regarding the study as a whole: Patch test score was positively correlated with the counts of TCRs that had expanded at PT1.

This clonotype was seen a handful of times. Its target is not known. Sequenced here: whole blood, sampled in connection with sensitization to the hapten diphenylcyclopropenone (DPC). The sequence was collected from a woman aged 50 to 60 with alopecia areata. Some clones in this sample may be carry-over from other donors' samples. The chain uses TRBV5-4 and TRBJ2-5; D is unclear. The CDR3 nucleotides read TGTGCCAGCAGCCTGGGAATGCAAGAGACCCAGTACTTC. As protein: CASSLGMQETQYF. The whole variable domain, filled in from reference TRBV5-4 and TRBJ2-5, reads ETGVTQSPTHLIKTRGQQVTLRCSSQSGHNTVSWYQQALGQGPQFIFQYYREEENGRGNFPPRFSGLQFPNYSSELNVNALELDDSALYLCASSLGMQETQYFGPGTRLLVL.